These 22 T cell receptor beta chains came from one sample sequenced in a study of T cell repertoires in cytomegalovirus infection. No antigen is known for these receptors. TCRdb reprocessed the reads with MiXCR, giving one entry per CDR3 protein. The sample shows about a million distinct CDR3 sequences, approximately 31% of them seen only once. The starting material was cultured CD8+ T cells from PBMCs, obtained from culture after CMV antigen stimulation. These receptors all stem from a human donor in good health (CMV status not recorded). Some clones in this sample may be carry-over from other donors' samples.

The V gene is TRBV11-2, the J gene TRBJ2-1, with unresolved D. The CDR3 spans 14 residues. Trimming shortened V by 6 bases and J by 4 bases, and 13 bases separated the two germline ends. Germline CDR1 reads SGHAT; CDR2 reads FQNNGV. The CDR3 region is CASSRQTFYNEQFF. Here the CDR3 DNA reads TGTGCCAGCAGTAGGCAGACTTTTTACAATGAGCAGTTCTTC.

This clonotype occurred a few times. V and J are TRBV20-1 and TRBJ2-1; D uncertain. The CDR3 is made up of 13 amino acids. The germline V and J ends were trimmed by 6 bases and 10 bases, with 19 bases remaining between them. Germline lookup yields CDR1 DFQATT and CDR2 SNEGSKA (reference sequence). The CDR3 loop is CSAPRPLPEEQFF. The CDR3 bases are TGCAGTGCCCCCAGGCCCCTTCCTGAGGAGCAGTTCTTC.

The chain links TRBV9 to TRBJ2-3; 10 bases are a match to TRBD1. The CDR3 runs 17 residues. Trimming at V came to 4 bases and at J to 4 bases, leaving 12 bases not matched to a gene. The germline CDR1 and CDR2 sequences are SGDLS and YYNGEE. CDR3 residues: CASSLQRTGGRADTQYF. CDR3 nucleotide sequence: TGTGCCAGCAGCCTACAACGGACAGGGGGTAGGGCAGATACGCAGTATTTT.

This chain's CDR3 is CASSEWGGHTEAFF. The CDR3 nucleotides are TGTGCCAGCAGTGAATGGGGGGGGCACACTGAAGCTTTCTTT. The chain uses TRBV25-1 and TRBJ1-1; weak D call: TRBD1 (6 bases). The CDR3 spans 14 residues. The germline V and J ends were trimmed by 1 base and 3 bases, with 9 bases remaining between them. Looked up from germline, CDR1 is MGHDK and CDR2 is SYGVNS.

This clonotype was seen at least ten times. The J gene is TRBJ2-7, the V gene TRBV7-8; D unclear. Trimming took off 5 bases at V and 2 bases at J, with 10 bases between the two ends. The V gene's germline CDR1 is SGHVS and CDR2 FQNEAQ. This CDR3 comprises 13 residues. In DNA form, the CDR3 reads TGTGCCAGCAGCCTAACCCCGACCTACGAGCAGTACGTC. Translating gives CASSLTPTYEQYV.

In its sample, this clonotype was seen a few times. The chain is built from TRBV6-1 and TRBJ1-6; the D gene is possibly TRBD1 (5 bases). This CDR3 region has 14 residues. Per germline, CDR1 MNHNS and CDR2 SASEGT. V shed 0 bases and J shed 8 bases, with 8 bases lying between them. The CDR3 sequence is CASSEADTYSPLHF. For the CDR3, the DNA is TGTGCCAGCAGTGAAGCGGACACCTATTCACCCCTCCACTTT.

The table lists this clonotype with a few counts. CDR3 region: CASSRMGSGNTIYF. The DNA for the CDR3 is TGTGCCAGCAGTCGAATGGGCTCTGGAAACACCATATATTTT. The chain is built from TRBV27 and TRBJ1-3; D remains unclear. The CDR3 loop spans 14 amino acids. The V end lost 5 bases, the J end lost 0 bases, and 8 bases lay between the germline ends. CDR1 and CDR2 from the germline V gene are MNHEY and SMNVEV (reference sequence).

This clonotype came up a few times. The chain employs TRBV7-9 and TRBJ1-3; D is perhaps TRBD1 (5 bases). This CDR3 contains 18 residues. Trimming took 1 base from V and 0 from J, leaving 16 bases between them. From germline, CDR1 is SEHNR and CDR2 FQNEAQ (reference sequence). CDR3 sequence (DNA): TGTGCCAGCAGCTTAGTTAGGGGACCAGAGATCTCTGGAAACACCATATATTTT. Translating gives CASSLVRGPEISGNTIYF.

This chain uses TRBV9 with TRBJ1-6; 7 bases match TRBD1. This CDR3 contains 15 residues. Looked up from germline, CDR1 is SGDLS and CDR2 is YYNGEE. The junction had 8 bases not matched to a gene; V was cut back by 4 bases and J by 7 bases. This CDR3 is CASSQRGTENSPLHF. Here the CDR3 DNA reads TGTGCCAGCAGCCAACGGGGGACAGAGAATTCACCCCTCCACTTT.

DNA of the CDR3: TGCAGCGTTGAAGGGGACAGGCGAGGCAACTACGAGCAGTACTTC. As protein: CSVEGDRRGNYEQYF. The gene calls are TRBV29-1 and TRBJ2-7; TRBD1 matches at 8 bases. This CDR3 contains 15 residues. Germline assignment: CDR1 SQVTM and CDR2 ANQGSEA. Trimming at V came to 1 base and at J to 3 bases, leaving 8 bases not matched to a gene.

This clonotype was recorded at least ten times. This rearrangement joins TRBV7-2 to TRBJ2-1, with TRBD2 matching over 13 bases. The CDR3 consists of 15 residues. The V gene's germline CDR1 is SGHTA and CDR2 FQGNSA. V dropped 5 bases and J dropped 5; count of bases not matched to a gene: 3. The CDR3 DNA reads TGTGCCAGCAGCACCGGACTAGCGGGGGACAATGAGCAGTTCTTC. This gives the protein CASSTGLAGDNEQFF.

This clonotype was recorded at least ten times. The genes are TRBV6-4 and TRBJ2-3; 12 nucleotides line up with TRBD1. This CDR3 spans 15 amino acids. Germline trimming cut 4 bases from V and 4 bases from J; bases unmatched to any gene: 3. Germline loops: CDR1 MRHNA, CDR2 SNTAGT. The CDR3 sequence: CASSGGTGGADTQYF. CDR3 sequence (DNA): TGTGCCAGCAGTGGAGGGACAGGGGGCGCAGATACGCAGTATTTT.

This clonotype has only a few counts. The J gene is TRBJ1-5, the V gene TRBV4-1; D gene unclear. The ends were cut back, 0 bases at V and 0 bases at J, with 9 bases in the middle. The CDR3 has 16 residues. CDR1 and CDR2 (germline): MGHRA, YSYEKL. CDR3 DNA: TGCGCCAGCAGCCAAGATGGAACAGCTAGCAATCAGCCCCAGCATTTT. Protein sequence: CASSQDGTASNQPQHF.

As concerns this clonotype: A read error may explain this, as a much larger clone is one base away. This sequence joins TRBV7-2 and TRBJ1-1; D is unclear. The CDR3 is 12 residues long. Per the germline V gene, CDR1 is SGHTA and CDR2 is FQGNSA. Written as DNA, the CDR3 is TGTGTCAGCAGCTTAGTAGGAGCTGAAGCTTTCTTT. The encoded protein is CVSSLVGAEAFF.

This chain connects TRBV6-4 to TRBJ1-1; D remains unclear. The CDR3 runs to 14 residues. Germline V CDR1 and CDR2: MRHNA, SNTAGT. With 2 bases removed from V and 6 bases from J, the gap between germline ends came to 13 bases. The CDR3 region is CASSDVAGGPEAFF. CDR3 DNA sequence: TGTGCCAGCAGTGACGTGGCAGGAGGGCCTGAAGCTTTCTTT.

CDR3 nucleotides: TGCGCCAGCAGCCAAGGGCGGGAGTCGCTCGGGGAGACCCAGTACTTC. This sequence encodes CASSQGRESLGETQYF. The rearrangement links TRBV4-1 to TRBJ2-5; 7 positions agree with TRBD2. The ends lost 1 base at V and 5 bases at J; junction bases unmatched: 10. This CDR3 region has 16 residues. Germline loops: CDR1 MGHRA, CDR2 YSYEKL.

This clonotype has just a few counts. The chain uses TRBV27 and TRBJ2-3; no reliable D call. CDR3 length: 12 amino acids. Germline loops: CDR1 MNHEY, CDR2 SMNVEV (reference sequence). Trimming pared 8 bases from V and 7 bases from J, leaving 13 bases between. The chain's CDR3 is CASPLVVHTQYF. CDR3 DNA sequence: TGTGCCAGCCCACTGGTGGTACATACGCAGTATTTT.

The V gene is TRBV13, the J gene TRBJ1-1; weak D call: TRBD1 (6 bases). The CDR3 covers 16 residues. V was cut by 5 bases and J by 3 bases, with 19 bases left in between. The V gene's germline CDR1 is PRHDT and CDR2 FYEKMQ (reference sequence). The CDR3 bases are TGTGCCAGCAGCCCAGCCGGGACAATTAGAGACACTGAAGCTTTCTTT. Amino acid sequence: CASSPAGTIRDTEAFF.

The chain combines TRBV29-1 with TRBJ1-2; D gene ambiguous. V was shortened by 7 bases and J by 0 bases, with 24 bases between the two germline ends. Germline lookup yields CDR1 SQVTM and CDR2 ANQGSEA. There are 17 residues in the CDR3. The CDR3 protein is CSALGSPLPPTNYGYTF. The CDR3 DNA is TGCAGCGCCCTGGGGTCCCCACTCCCTCCGACTAACTATGGCTACACCTTC.

The chain links TRBV19 to TRBJ2-7, with D hard to call. V was clipped by 3 bases and J by 0 bases, with 9 bases between them. Germline V gene lookup returns CDR1 LNHDA and CDR2 SQIVND (reference sequence). The CDR3 runs 14 residues. CDR3 residues: CASSIGYGSYEQYV. The CDR3 DNA reads as TGTGCCAGTAGTATTGGTTATGGCTCCTACGAGCAGTACGTC.

The CDR3 sequence: CASSTRGDGANVLTF. DNA of the CDR3: TGTGCCAGCAGCACCAGGGGAGACGGGGCCAACGTCCTGACTTTC. The chain couples TRBV13 to TRBJ2-6, with D tentatively TRBD1 (6 bases). The germline gives CDR1 PRHDT, CDR2 FYEKMQ (reference sequence). The V and J ends lost 5 bases and 4 bases respectively, with 12 bases between them. This CDR3 contains 15 residues.

The chain recombines TRBV7-4 with TRBJ1-3; D call uncertain. V was cut by 6 bases and J by 0 bases, with 12 bases left in between. The CDR3 has 15 amino acids. Germline V gene sequence: CDR1 SGHVT, CDR2 SQSDAQ. CDR3 nucleotide sequence: TGTGCCAGCAGTCCAACTGACCGCTCTGGAAACACCATATATTTT. Its translation: CASSPTDRSGNTIYF.